The rows below give T cell receptor beta chains drawn from one sample of a study of T cell responses to AZD1222 COVID-19 vaccine. Measured with immunoSEQ multiplex PCR; TCRdb has only the in-frame clones, and not every one. The sample has about 140,000 clones, 80% to 95% seen once. The sample here was peripheral blood, taken on day 0 of AZD1222 vaccination. All receptors derive from an adult in good health. Both conserved end residues are part of each CDR3. The order of the fields is J gene, V gene, CDR3 protein.

j_call: TRBJ2-7
v_call: TRBV2
cdr3_aa: CASSEGTANSYEQYF

j_call: TRBJ2-2
v_call: TRBV5-5
cdr3_aa: CASSWAAGELFF

j_call: TRBJ2-2
v_call: TRBV3-1/TRBV3-2
cdr3_aa: CASSQDLFTTGELFF

j_call: TRBJ1-2
v_call: TRBV18
cdr3_aa: CASSPRGQGGNYGYTF

j_call: TRBJ2-4
v_call: TRBV2
cdr3_aa: CASGDSIAKNIQYF

j_call: TRBJ1-1
v_call: TRBV11-1
cdr3_aa: CASNSGFGNTEAFF

j_call: TRBJ2-3
v_call: TRBV28
cdr3_aa: CASRAGGLSTDTQYF

j_call: TRBJ1-3
v_call: TRBV30
cdr3_aa: CACLWGSGNTIYF

j_call: TRBJ1-5
v_call: TRBV30
cdr3_aa: CAWSRTDNNQPQHF

j_call: TRBJ2-1
v_call: TRBV4-3
cdr3_aa: CASSQDRGGGEQFF

j_call: TRBJ1-2
v_call: TRBV7-2
cdr3_aa: CASILTGCGYTF

j_call: TRBJ1-1
v_call: TRBV2
cdr3_aa: CAPREGDDTEAFF

j_call: TRBJ2-1
v_call: TRBV2
cdr3_aa: CASSEPWEGHREQFF

j_call: TRBJ2-2
v_call: TRBV7-3
cdr3_aa: CASSPDLLVVGELFF

j_call: TRBJ2-4
v_call: TRBV13
cdr3_aa: CASSLGRDLGQNIQYF

j_call: TRBJ2-1
v_call: TRBV6-6
cdr3_aa: CASLSRNNEQFF

j_call: TRBJ2-1
v_call: TRBV7-3
cdr3_aa: CASSFRATGDNEQFF

j_call: TRBJ2-3
v_call: TRBV18
cdr3_aa: CASSLRTGGRTDTQYF

j_call: TRBJ1-1
v_call: TRBV6-5
cdr3_aa: CASRPPQTGREAFF

j_call: TRBJ1-5
v_call: TRBV28
cdr3_aa: CASSTRRHNQPQHF

j_call: TRBJ1-4
v_call: TRBV19
cdr3_aa: CASSLGTGVEKLFF

j_call: TRBJ2-1
v_call: TRBV18
cdr3_aa: CASSPSTYNEQFF

j_call: TRBJ1-2
v_call: TRBV14
cdr3_aa: CASSQTRGYGYTF

j_call: TRBJ1-1
v_call: TRBV5-4
cdr3_aa: CASSPLRGEAAEAFF

j_call: TRBJ2-2
v_call: TRBV19
cdr3_aa: CASSPRRQFTGELFF

j_call: TRBJ2-3
v_call: TRBV12-3/TRBV12-4
cdr3_aa: CASSGGLADTQYF

j_call: TRBJ2-1
v_call: TRBV9
cdr3_aa: CASSATLQGEQFF

j_call: TRBJ1-1
v_call: TRBV5-4
cdr3_aa: CASSLDGGTMNTEAFF

j_call: TRBJ1-1
v_call: TRBV4-2
cdr3_aa: CASSHVTGQGDTEAFF

j_call: TRBJ2-5
v_call: TRBV30
cdr3_aa: CAWKEGGPRETQYF

j_call: TRBJ2-2
v_call: TRBV19
cdr3_aa: CASSIPGQNTGELFF

j_call: TRBJ2-2
v_call: TRBV29-1
cdr3_aa: CSVGGLNTGELFF

j_call: TRBJ2-1
v_call: TRBV2
cdr3_aa: CASRKESGRSYNEQFF

j_call: TRBJ1-5
v_call: TRBV28
cdr3_aa: CASSLSTGVDQPQHF

j_call: TRBJ1-1
v_call: TRBV7-9
cdr3_aa: CASKTAARAEAFF

j_call: TRBJ2-3
v_call: TRBV6-5
cdr3_aa: CASSLAGLTDTQYF

j_call: TRBJ1-6
v_call: TRBV4-3
cdr3_aa: CASSQEGAQNSPLHF

j_call: TRBJ1-6
v_call: TRBV6-5
cdr3_aa: CASTGEGNSPLHF

j_call: TRBJ2-3
v_call: TRBV7-3
cdr3_aa: CASSYPGLAGGTDTQYF

j_call: TRBJ1-3
v_call: TRBV7-3
cdr3_aa: CASSGKGADSGNTIYF

j_call: TRBJ1-1
v_call: TRBV2
cdr3_aa: CASSVSGWGAFF

j_call: TRBJ2-2
v_call: TRBV18
cdr3_aa: CASSFSGGAELFF

j_call: TRBJ1-1
v_call: TRBV6-2/TRBV6-3
cdr3_aa: CASSYGSNTEAFF

j_call: TRBJ2-5
v_call: TRBV7-9
cdr3_aa: CASSLAGPAQETQYF

j_call: TRBJ2-7
v_call: TRBV19
cdr3_aa: CASSIGPGGTYEQYF

j_call: TRBJ1-5
v_call: TRBV20-1
cdr3_aa: CSASWRWDQPQHF

j_call: TRBJ2-1
v_call: TRBV7-9
cdr3_aa: CASSPTALPNNEQFF

j_call: TRBJ1-1
v_call: TRBV7-9
cdr3_aa: CASSLYLGGNTEAFF

j_call: TRBJ2-1
v_call: TRBV6-5
cdr3_aa: CASSYTGTNNEQFF

j_call: TRBJ1-1
v_call: TRBV9
cdr3_aa: CASSVALVGQSQAFF

j_call: TRBJ2-1
v_call: TRBV6-6
cdr3_aa: CASSYTRAAEQFF

j_call: TRBJ2-1
v_call: TRBV3-1/TRBV3-2
cdr3_aa: CASSLGGGEQFF

j_call: TRBJ2-2
v_call: TRBV6-1
cdr3_aa: CASSEWGASNTGELFF

j_call: TRBJ2-4
v_call: TRBV5-1
cdr3_aa: CASSLPTQGGGNIQYF